One TCR beta chain is described in this entry. The antigen is undetermined. This entry comes from a study of cytomegalovirus exposure and HLA in healthy donors. The primer mix had 60 Vbeta and 13 Jbeta primers. In the original analysis: About 11 million of the 80 million or so unique TCR beta chains counted in a later analysis were shared. The assay was immunoSEQ multiplex PCR, and TCRdb's table has in-frame clones only and misses some. V, J and clone size are those of that table, while D and trimming were read from the DNA. This sample yields some 85,000 clones, of which roughly 84% are seen a single time; roughly 2.4% belongs to the top ten. The study's findings and limits: When the data were analyzed later, several of the most significant clusters appeared to be linked to common viral pathogens. Presence/absence analyses took donor sequencing depth as roughly uniform. Later on, an analysis tied some 17,000 TCR beta sequences to HLA alleles at 0.05 false discovery rate.

Germline loops: CDR1 MNHNY, CDR2 SVGAGI (reference sequence). V lost 6 bases, J lost 8 bases, and 11 bases stayed unmatched. This CDR3 has 15 amino acids. The source material was PBMCs. The source of this sequence is a woman in her forties or fifties in good health and CMV-seronegative. The chain carries TRBV6-6 and TRBJ2-4; TRBD2 agrees at 9 bases. The CDR3 spells CASRRGPSGTDIQYF. CDR3 bases: TGTGCCAGCAGACGCGGCCCTAGCGGGACTGACATTCAGTACTTC.